This TCR beta chain appears in the sequencing data of a study of T cell changes during pregnancy in multiple sclerosis. Germline V CDR1 and CDR2: MNHEY, SMNVEV (reference sequence). The CDR3 has 14 amino acids. Trimming removed 4 bases from V and 8 bases from J; junction bases left unmatched: 10. The table came from immunoSEQ multiplex PCR; TCRdb's copy has only in-frame clones and leaves some out. The data hold approximately 70,000 clones, with 91% observed a single time. This TCR was recovered from a female donor in good health, enrolled as a control in a pregnancy study. The sample here was peripheral blood, taken in the third trimester of pregnancy. V usage is TRBV27 and J usage is TRBJ1-1; 7 positions match TRBD1. Here the CDR3 DNA reads TGTGCCAGCAGTTACAAAGACAGGGTTCAGGAAGCTTTCTTT. Protein sequence: CASSYKDRVQEAFF.